These 20 T cell receptor beta chains were sequenced from one sample in a study of T cell changes during pregnancy in multiple sclerosis. Measured with immunoSEQ multiplex PCR; TCRdb has only the in-frame clones, and not every one. Counted here are tens of thousands of clones, approximately 90% occurring once; the ten biggest clones make up 0.5% to 0.65%. This material consisted of CD4+ T cells from peripheral blood mononuclear cells, taken in the first trimester of pregnancy. All receptors derive from a female donor with multiple sclerosis, enrolled in a pregnancy study.

The rearrangement uses TRBV25-1 and TRBJ2-2; TRBD1 is a possible D gene (5 bases). The CDR3 has 14 amino acids. Per germline, CDR1 MGHDK and CDR2 SYGVNS. The V and J ends lost 7 bases and 8 bases respectively, with 17 bases between them. The CDR3 spells CASILSRVVGELFF. The CDR3 DNA is TGTGCCAGCATCTTAAGCAGGGTGGTAGGGGAGCTGTTTTTT.

This chain connects TRBV5-1 to TRBJ2-7; 13 bases fit TRBD2. This CDR3 region has 16 residues. The V and J ends lost 4 bases and 2 bases, in that order; junction bases with no gene match: 6. In germline, CDR1 is SGHRS, CDR2 YFSETQ. CDR3 coding DNA: TGCGCCAGCAGCCCCACGGGACTAGCGGGAACCTACGAGCAGTACTTC. Its translation is CASSPTGLAGTYEQYF.

The CDR3 sequence: CASSLLGANYGYTF. The DNA of the CDR3 is TGTGCCAGCAGCTTGCTGGGAGCCAACTATGGCTACACCTTC. This chain uses TRBV5-4 with TRBJ1-2; D not certain. The V end lost 1 base, the J end lost 2 bases, and 9 bases lay between the germline ends. CDR3 length: 14 residues. Germline lookup yields CDR1 SGHNT and CDR2 YYREEE (reference sequence).

This rearrangement joins TRBV9 to TRBJ2-1; 7 nucleotides align to TRBD2. The CDR3 is 15 amino acids. The J segment lost 5 bases and the V segment lost 2 bases, leaving 7 bases of the junction unmatched. The germline gives CDR1 SGDLS, CDR2 YYNGEE. The CDR3 DNA follows: TGTGCCAGCAGCGTGGGGGGACTAAACCACAATGAGCAGTTCTTC. Amino acid sequence: CASSVGGLNHNEQFF.

The V gene is TRBV28, the J gene TRBJ2-7, with TRBD1 identical over 9 bases. The CDR3 length is 15 residues. Germline CDR1 is MDHEN and CDR2 is SYDVKM. Germline trimming cut 8 bases from V and 1 base from J; bases unmatched to any gene: 9. The CDR3 coding sequence is TGTGCCAGCTGTCACGGGACAGGGCTATCCTACGAGCAGTACTTC. Translation: CASCHGTGLSYEQYF.

This sequence joins TRBV15 and TRBJ2-1; tentative D call: TRBD2 (5 bases). V was trimmed by 1 base and J by 2 bases, leaving 12 bases between them. This CDR3 has 16 residues. Germline CDR1 LNHNV, CDR2 YYDKDF (reference sequence). This chain's CDR3 is CATSRVRGSAYNEQFF. Written as DNA, the CDR3 is TGTGCCACCAGCAGAGTACGGGGTAGCGCCTACAATGAGCAGTTCTTC.

The gene calls are TRBV2 and TRBJ2-7; TRBD1 matches at 12 bases. V lost 8 bases, J lost 5 bases, and 7 bases stayed unmatched. Germline V CDR1 and CDR2: SNHLY, FYNNEI. This CDR3 contains 14 residues. The CDR3 loop is CASLVGQGADEQYF. CDR3 bases: TGTGCCAGCCTGGTGGGACAGGGGGCGGACGAGCAGTACTTC.

V gene TRBV19 combines with J gene TRBJ1-1; 8 nucleotides match TRBD1. This CDR3 region has 15 residues. The V segment lost 4 bases and the J segment 0 bases; nucleotides outside the gene matches: 4. CDR1 is LNHDA, CDR2 SQIVND, per germline (reference sequence). The CDR3 region is CASSTGQGLNTEAFF. The CDR3 nucleotides are TGTGCCAGTAGTACCGGACAGGGTTTGAACACTGAAGCTTTCTTT.

The genes are TRBV2 and TRBJ1-1; D unresolved. The CDR3 extends over 13 amino acids. From germline, CDR1 is SNHLY and CDR2 FYNNEI. Trimming pared 1 base from V and 10 bases from J, leaving 13 bases between. The CDR3 loop reads CASSEGLPEGAFF. CDR3 sequence (DNA): TGTGCCAGCAGTGAAGGCCTTCCCGAGGGAGCTTTCTTT.

The J gene is TRBJ2-2, the V gene TRBV15, with D possibly matching TRBD1 (5 bases). Looked up from germline, CDR1 is LNHNV and CDR2 is YYDKDF (reference sequence). Trimming left V 3 bases short and J 7 bases short, with 18 bases between. The CDR3 consists of 16 residues. The CDR3 loop is CATSRTEVGRIGELFF. The CDR3 nucleotides read TGTGCCACCAGCAGGACAGAAGTGGGCCGCATCGGGGAGCTGTTTTTT.

The rearrangement uses TRBV7-9 and TRBJ2-3, with unresolved D. In germline, CDR1 is SEHNR, CDR2 FQNEAQ (reference sequence). The CDR3 extends over 18 amino acids. Trimming took off 2 bases at V and 0 bases at J, with 18 bases between the two ends. CDR3 loop: CASSLFGAQFLSTDTQYF. CDR3 bases: TGTGCCAGCAGCTTATTTGGAGCCCAGTTTCTGAGCACAGATACGCAGTATTTT.

The V gene is TRBV7-2, the J gene TRBJ2-5; D gene uncertain. The tail of the sequence fits TRBJ2-7 better, so the J call may be wrong. The CDR3 is 17 residues long. Germline lookup yields CDR1 SGHTA and CDR2 FQGNSA. The CDR3: CASSLASGRLSSYEQYF. The CDR3 nucleotides read TGTGCCAGCAGCTTGGCCTCTGGCCGACTGAGCTCCTACGAGCAGTACTTC.

Here the CDR3 DNA reads TGTGCCAGCAGCCCGGGATACCTTCCGTACTTC. Translation: CASSPGYLPYF. This rearrangement joins TRBV6-6 to TRBJ2-7, with D perhaps matching TRBD2 (5 bases). From germline, CDR1 is MNHNY and CDR2 SVGAGI (reference sequence). This CDR3 contains 11 residues. V was trimmed by 6 bases and J by 12 bases, leaving 15 bases between them.

This chain joins TRBV7-3 and TRBJ1-1, with D tentatively TRBD1 (6 bases). CDR1 and CDR2 (germline): SGHTA, FQGTGA. The CDR3 length is 17 residues. Trimming cost V 5 bases and J 7 bases, with 26 bases left between them. For the CDR3, the DNA is TGTGCCAGCAGCCCCCACGTTGGCAGGGGCCAAAATAATGAAGCTTTCTTT. This translates into CASSPHVGRGQNNEAFF.

The rearrangement links TRBV5-4 to TRBJ1-1, with a tentative D call TRBD1 (5 bases). CDR3 length: 14 residues. Trimming took 0 bases from V and 1 from J, leaving 7 bases between them. Germline-derived CDR1 and CDR2 are SGHNT and YYREEE (reference sequence). CDR3 nucleotide sequence: TGTGCCAGCAGCTTGGACAGGACGAACACTGAAGCTTTCTTT. Amino acid sequence: CASSLDRTNTEAFF.

This clone appeared a few times. The V call is TRBV7-3, the J call TRBJ2-1, with 10 bases fitting TRBD2. V was pared by 8 bases and J by 9 bases, with 13 bases of the junction left unmatched. This CDR3 has 15 residues. CDR1 SGHTA and CDR2 FQGTGA come from the germline V gene. The CDR3 sequence is CASASSGSGMSEQFF. The CDR3 DNA reads as TGTGCCAGCGCCTCTAGCGGGAGCGGTATGAGTGAGCAGTTCTTC.

The chain combines TRBV18 with TRBJ1-2; 9 bases fit TRBD1. In germline, CDR1 is KGHSH, CDR2 LQKENI. The CDR3 is 14 amino acids. Trimming took 4 bases from V and 6 from J; bases not matched to a gene: 6. The CDR3, as DNA: TGTGCCAGCTCACACGACAGGGGGGGTGATGGCTACACCTTC. Translating gives CASSHDRGGDGYTF.

CDR3 amino acids: CASSPPLNAYGYTF. The CDR3 coding sequence is TGTGCCAGCTCACCACCGCTAAATGCCTATGGCTACACCTTC. The chain uses TRBV18 and TRBJ1-2; D is ambiguous. V lost 0 bases, J lost 4 bases, and 9 bases lay in between. Germline loops: CDR1 KGHSH, CDR2 LQKENI. CDR3 length equals 14 residues.

The chain combines TRBV13 with TRBJ1-1; D remains unclear. CDR3 length: 14 amino acids. Between the trimmed V and J ends, which lost 5 bases and 1 base, there was a span of 11 bases. The germline V gene encodes CDR1 PRHDT and CDR2 FYEKMQ (reference sequence). The CDR3 sequence: CASSRGSPNTEAFF. The CDR3 coding sequence is TGTGCCAGCAGCCGAGGGTCCCCGAACACTGAAGCTTTCTTT.

The CDR3 region is CASSYTGGNQPQHF. The CDR3 bases are TGTGCCAGCAGTTACACAGGGGGCAATCAGCCCCAGCATTTT. This chain joins TRBV6-5 and TRBJ1-5; 7 bases map to TRBD1. The CDR3 covers 14 residues. V shed 2 bases, J shed 2 bases, and the junction held 0 bases outside the gene matches. Germline CDR1 reads MNHEY; CDR2 reads SVGAGI.